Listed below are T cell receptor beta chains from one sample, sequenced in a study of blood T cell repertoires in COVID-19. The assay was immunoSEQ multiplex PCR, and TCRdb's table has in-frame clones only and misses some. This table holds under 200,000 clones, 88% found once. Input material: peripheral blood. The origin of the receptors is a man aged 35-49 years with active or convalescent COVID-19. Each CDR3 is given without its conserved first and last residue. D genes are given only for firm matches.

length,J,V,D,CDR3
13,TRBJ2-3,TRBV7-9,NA,ASSFPNPRADTQY
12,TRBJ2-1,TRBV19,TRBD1,ASSTQGQSNEQF
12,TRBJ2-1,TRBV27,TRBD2,ASSFKLSRGEQF
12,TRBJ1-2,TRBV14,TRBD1,ASSQEGRGQAYT
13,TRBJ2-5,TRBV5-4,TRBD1,ASSPGTGSGETQY
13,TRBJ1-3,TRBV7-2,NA,ASSLDGTPGNTIY
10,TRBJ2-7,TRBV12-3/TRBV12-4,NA,ASRDTGGVQY
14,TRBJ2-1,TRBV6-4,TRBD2,ASSDSLAGGPDEQF
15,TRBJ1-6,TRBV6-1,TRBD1,ASSVTVGQGLNSPLH
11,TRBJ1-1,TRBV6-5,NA,ASSFIRAAEAF
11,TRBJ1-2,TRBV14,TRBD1,ASSQDRGYGYT
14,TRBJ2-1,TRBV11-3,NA,ASSLVKQDTYNEQF
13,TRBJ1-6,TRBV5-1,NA,ASSLEGGAYSPLH
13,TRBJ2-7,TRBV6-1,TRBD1,ASSETPGQGYEQY
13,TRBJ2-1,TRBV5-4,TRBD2,ASNPSGPSYNEQF
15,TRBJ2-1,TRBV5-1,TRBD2,ASSGLLTSGRANEQF
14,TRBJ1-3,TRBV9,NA,ASSVLEGASGNTIY
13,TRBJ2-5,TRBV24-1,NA,ATSEERPFQETQY
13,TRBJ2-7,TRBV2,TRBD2,ASSEEREGGYEQY
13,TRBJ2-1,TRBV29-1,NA,SVEGTPSSYNEQF
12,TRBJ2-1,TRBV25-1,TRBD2,ASRASGDYNEQF
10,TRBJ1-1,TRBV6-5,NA,ASRPGPTEAF
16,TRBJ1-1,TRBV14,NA,ASSQTPWSFLSDTEAF
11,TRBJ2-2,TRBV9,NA,ASQAMVSGELF
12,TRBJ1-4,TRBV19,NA,ASSAGLANEKLF
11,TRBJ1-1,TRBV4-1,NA,ASSYSTGFLAF
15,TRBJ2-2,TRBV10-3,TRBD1,AISEPYWTGNTGELF
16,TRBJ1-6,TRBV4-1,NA,ASSQVPGFETYNSPLH
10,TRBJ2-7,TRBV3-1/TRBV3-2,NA,ASSQRSGEQY
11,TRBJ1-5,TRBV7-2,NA,ASRETASLPQH
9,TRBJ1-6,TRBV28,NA,ASSLSSPLH
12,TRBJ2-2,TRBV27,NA,ASSSILTGGELF
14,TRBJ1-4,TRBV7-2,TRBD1,ASSLGGQGGHEKLF
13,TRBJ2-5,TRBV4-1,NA,ASSQTYLSQETQY
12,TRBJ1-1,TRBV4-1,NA,ASSQGFLGTEAF
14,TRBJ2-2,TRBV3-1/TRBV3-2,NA,ASSQVRLANTGELF
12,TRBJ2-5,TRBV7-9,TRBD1,ASSLMTGGETQY
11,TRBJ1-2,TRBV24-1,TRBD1,ATSDLDRGGYT
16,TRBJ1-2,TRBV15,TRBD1,ATSRVALQGVGNYGYT
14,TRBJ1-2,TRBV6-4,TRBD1,ASSWKMTGTVKGYT
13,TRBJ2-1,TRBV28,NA,ASSFMGGRDNEQF
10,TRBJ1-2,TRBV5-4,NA,ASSITSYGYT
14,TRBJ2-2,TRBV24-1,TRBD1,ATSDPGQGNDGELF
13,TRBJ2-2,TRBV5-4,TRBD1,ASSPTTGVTGELF
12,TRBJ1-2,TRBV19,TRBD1,ASSSSQGNYGYT
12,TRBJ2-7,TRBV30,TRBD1,AWSRGPDSYEQY
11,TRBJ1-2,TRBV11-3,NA,ASSFGGGSGYT
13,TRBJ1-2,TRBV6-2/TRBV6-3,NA,ASSYSIVGDYGYT
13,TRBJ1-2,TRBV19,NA,ASKKKAGLNYGYT
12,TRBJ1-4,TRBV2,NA,ASSLRAGNEKLF
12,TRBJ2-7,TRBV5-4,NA,ASSSQGMPYEQY
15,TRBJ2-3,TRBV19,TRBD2,ASTLSGLVPFTDTQY
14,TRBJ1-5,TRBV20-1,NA,SASSDPGSVNQPQH